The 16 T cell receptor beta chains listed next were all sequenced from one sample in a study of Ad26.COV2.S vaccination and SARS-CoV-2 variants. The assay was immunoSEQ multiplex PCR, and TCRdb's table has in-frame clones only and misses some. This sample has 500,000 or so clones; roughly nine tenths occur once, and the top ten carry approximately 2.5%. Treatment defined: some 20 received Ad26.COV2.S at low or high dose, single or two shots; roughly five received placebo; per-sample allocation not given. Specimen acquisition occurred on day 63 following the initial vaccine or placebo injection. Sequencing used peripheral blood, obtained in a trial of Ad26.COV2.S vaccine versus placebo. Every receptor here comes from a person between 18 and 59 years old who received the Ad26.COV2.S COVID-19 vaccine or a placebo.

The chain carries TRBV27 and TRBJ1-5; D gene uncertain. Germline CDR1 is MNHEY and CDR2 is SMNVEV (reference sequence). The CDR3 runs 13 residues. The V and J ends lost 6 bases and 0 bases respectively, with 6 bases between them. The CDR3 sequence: CASRTYSNQPQHF. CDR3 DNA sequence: TGTGCCAGCAGGACATATAGCAATCAGCCCCAGCATTTT.

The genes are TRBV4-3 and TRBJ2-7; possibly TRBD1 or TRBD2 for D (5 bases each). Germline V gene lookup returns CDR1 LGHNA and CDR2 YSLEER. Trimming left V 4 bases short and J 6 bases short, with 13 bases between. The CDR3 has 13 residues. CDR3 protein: CASSLWGNAEQYF. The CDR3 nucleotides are TGCGCCAGCAGCCTCTGGGGGAATGCCGAGCAGTACTTC.

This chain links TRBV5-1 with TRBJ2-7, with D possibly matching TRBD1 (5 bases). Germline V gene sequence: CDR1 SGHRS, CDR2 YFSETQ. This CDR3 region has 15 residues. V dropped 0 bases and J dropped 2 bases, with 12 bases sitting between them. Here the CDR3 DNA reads TGCGCCAGCAGCTTGGCGGCAGGGAATGCCTACGAGCAGTACTTC. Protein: CASSLAAGNAYEQYF.

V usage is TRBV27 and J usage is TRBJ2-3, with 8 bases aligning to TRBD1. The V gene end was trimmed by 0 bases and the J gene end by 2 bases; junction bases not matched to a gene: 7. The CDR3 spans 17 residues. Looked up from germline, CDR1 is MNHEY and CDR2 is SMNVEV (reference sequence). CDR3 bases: TGTGCCAGCAGTTTATCAAAAGGGACAGGCTACACAGATACGCAGTATTTT. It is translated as CASSLSKGTGYTDTQYF.

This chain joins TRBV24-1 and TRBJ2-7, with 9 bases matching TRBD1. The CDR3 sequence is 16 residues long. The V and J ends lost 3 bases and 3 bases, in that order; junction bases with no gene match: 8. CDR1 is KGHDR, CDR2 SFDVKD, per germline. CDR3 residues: CATSDRSPDRGYEQYF. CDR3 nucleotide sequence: TGTGCCACCAGTGATCGCAGCCCGGACAGGGGCTACGAGCAGTACTTC.

The CDR3 nucleotides read TGCGCCAGCAGCCAAGAGAGGACTCCAGGAACTGAAGCTTTCTTT. Amino acids: CASSQERTPGTEAFF. The V call is TRBV4-1, the J call TRBJ1-1; no clear D. The germline V gene encodes CDR1 MGHRA and CDR2 YSYEKL. Trimming pared 0 bases from V and 5 bases from J, leaving 13 bases between. The CDR3 is 15 residues long.

CDR3 sequence reads: CASSSGTGGSYEQYF. The CDR3 bases are TGTGCCAGCAGTTCCGGGACAGGGGGCTCCTACGAGCAGTACTTC. The V gene is TRBV13, the J gene TRBJ2-7; 11 bases line up with TRBD1. Per germline, CDR1 PRHDT and CDR2 FYEKMQ (reference sequence). The CDR3 runs 15 residues. Trimming at V came to 6 bases and at J to 0 bases, leaving 4 bases not matched to a gene.

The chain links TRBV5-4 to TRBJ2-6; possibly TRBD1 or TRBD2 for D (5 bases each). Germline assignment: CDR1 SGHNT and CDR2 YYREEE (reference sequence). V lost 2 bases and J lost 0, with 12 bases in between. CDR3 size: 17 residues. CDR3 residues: CASSFGGRSSGANVLTF. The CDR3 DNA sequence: TGTGCCAGCAGCTTTGGGGGAAGGAGCTCTGGGGCCAACGTCCTGACTTTC.

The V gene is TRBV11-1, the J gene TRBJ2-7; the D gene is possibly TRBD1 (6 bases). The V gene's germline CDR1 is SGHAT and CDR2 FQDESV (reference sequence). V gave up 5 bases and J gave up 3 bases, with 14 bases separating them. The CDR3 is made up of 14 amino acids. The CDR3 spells CASSLSPDSYEQYV. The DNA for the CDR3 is TGTGCCAGCAGCCTATCACCGGACAGCTACGAGCAGTACGTC.

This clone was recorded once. The chain's CDR3 is CASSQTPTGVGVGSPLHF. The DNA of the CDR3 is TGCGCCAGCAGCCAAACCCCGACAGGGGTAGGGGTTGGGTCACCCCTCCACTTT. V and J are TRBV4-1 and TRBJ1-6; 8 bases are a match to TRBD1. The CDR3 extends over 18 amino acids. The germline gives CDR1 MGHRA, CDR2 YSYEKL. The junction had 16 bases not matched to a gene; V was cut back by 2 bases and J by 10 bases.

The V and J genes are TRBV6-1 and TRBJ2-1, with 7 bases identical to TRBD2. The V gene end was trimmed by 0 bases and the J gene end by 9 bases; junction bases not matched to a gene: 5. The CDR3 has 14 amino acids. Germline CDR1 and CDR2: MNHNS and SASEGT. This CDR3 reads CASSEALWEGEQFF. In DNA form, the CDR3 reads TGTGCCAGCAGTGAAGCGCTGTGGGAGGGTGAGCAGTTCTTC.

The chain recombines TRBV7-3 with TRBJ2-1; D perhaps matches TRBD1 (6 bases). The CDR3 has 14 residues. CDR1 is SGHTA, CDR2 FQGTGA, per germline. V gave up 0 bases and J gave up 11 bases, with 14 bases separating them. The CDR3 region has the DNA TGTGCCAGCAGCTTAACGGGCCACGGGACAAAGCAGTTCTTC. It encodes CASSLTGHGTKQFF.

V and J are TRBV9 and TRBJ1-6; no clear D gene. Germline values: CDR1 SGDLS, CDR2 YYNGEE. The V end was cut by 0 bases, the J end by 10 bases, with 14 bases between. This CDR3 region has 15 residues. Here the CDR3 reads CASSVAVGSQSPLHF. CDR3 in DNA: TGTGCCAGCAGCGTAGCGGTAGGGAGTCAATCACCCCTCCACTTT.

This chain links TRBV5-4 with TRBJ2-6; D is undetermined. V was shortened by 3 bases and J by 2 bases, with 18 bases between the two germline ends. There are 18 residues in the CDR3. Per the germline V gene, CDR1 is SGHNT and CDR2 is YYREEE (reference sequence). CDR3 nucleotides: TGTGCCAGCAGCTCGCCCTGGGCCGCTGAGGCTGGGGCCAACGTCCTGACTTTC. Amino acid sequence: CASSSPWAAEAGANVLTF.

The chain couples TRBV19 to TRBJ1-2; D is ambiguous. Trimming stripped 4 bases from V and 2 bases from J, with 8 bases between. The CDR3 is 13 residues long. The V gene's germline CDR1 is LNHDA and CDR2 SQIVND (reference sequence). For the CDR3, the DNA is TGTGCCAGTAGTACCACGGCCAACTATGGCTACACCTTC. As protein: CASSTTANYGYTF.

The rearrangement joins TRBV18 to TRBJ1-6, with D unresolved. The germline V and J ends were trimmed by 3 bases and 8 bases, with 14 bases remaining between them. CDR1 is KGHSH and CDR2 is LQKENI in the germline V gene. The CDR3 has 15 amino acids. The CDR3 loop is CASSPSGLADSPLHF. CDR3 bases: TGTGCCAGCTCACCCTCGGGTCTCGCGGATTCACCCCTCCACTTT. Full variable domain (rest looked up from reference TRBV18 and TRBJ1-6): NAGVMQNPRHLVRRRGQEARLRCSPMKGHSHVYWYRQLPEEGLKFMVYLQKENIIDESGMPKERFSAEFPKEGPSILRIQQVVRGDSAAYFCASSPSGLADSPLHFGNGTRLTVT.